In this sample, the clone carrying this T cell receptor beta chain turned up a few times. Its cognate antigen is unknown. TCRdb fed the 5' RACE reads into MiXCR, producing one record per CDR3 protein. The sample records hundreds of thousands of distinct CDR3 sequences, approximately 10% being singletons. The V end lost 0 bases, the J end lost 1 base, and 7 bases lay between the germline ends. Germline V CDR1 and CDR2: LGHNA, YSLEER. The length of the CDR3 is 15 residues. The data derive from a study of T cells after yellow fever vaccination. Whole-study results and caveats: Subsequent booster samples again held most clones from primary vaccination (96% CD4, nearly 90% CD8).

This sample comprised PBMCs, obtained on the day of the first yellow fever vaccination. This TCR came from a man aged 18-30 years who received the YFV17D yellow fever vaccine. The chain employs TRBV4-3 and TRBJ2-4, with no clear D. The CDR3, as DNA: TGCGCCAGCAGCCAAGAGTTGGGGGCCAAAAACATTCAGTACTTC. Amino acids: CASSQELGAKNIQYF.